The entry below describes one T cell receptor (beta chain). Its antigen is unknown. The table came from immunoSEQ multiplex PCR; TCRdb's copy has only in-frame clones and leaves some out. The sample has 35,000 to 45,000 clones; around 90% are singletons. This sample stems from a study of resident and recirculating memory T cells in vitiligo. Study outcomes and limitations: Different lesions suggested infiltration by different T cell clones.

Stable vitiligo meant no lesion change over the previous 6 months. Patients had to be free of confetti depigmentation, indicating active vitiligo. CDR3 size: 14 residues. Trimming took 5 bases from V and 0 from J, leaving 12 bases between them. The germline gives CDR1 SGHRS, CDR2 YFSETQ. The clonotype originates from a male donor with vitiligo. This sequence joins TRBV5-1 and TRBJ2-7; a possible D gene is TRBD2 (5 bases). Sequenced sample: blood. CDR3 sequence reads: CASRSDGLSYEQYF. CDR3 nucleotides: TGCGCCAGCAGATCGGACGGACTCTCCTACGAGCAGTACTTC.